The 25 T cell receptor beta chains below all came from one sample that was sequenced in a study of cytomegalovirus exposure and HLA in healthy donors. 13 Jbeta primers and 60 Vbeta primers were used for the PCR. Profiling relied on immunoSEQ multiplex PCR, and the TCRdb table lists in-frame clones only, not all of them. In all, the sample yields 100,000 to 150,000 clones. Source material: PBMCs. The source is a middle-aged woman in good health and CMV-seropositive.

The chain carries TRBV27 and TRBJ1-4; maybe TRBD1 (6 bases). The germline gives CDR1 MNHEY, CDR2 SMNVEV (reference sequence). The V end lost 2 bases, the J end lost 8 bases, and 9 bases lay between the germline ends. The CDR3 runs to 13 residues. DNA of the CDR3: TGTGCCAGCAGTTTAACAGGGCAAGAAAAACTGTTTTTT. Amino acid sequence: CASSLTGQEKLFF.

The rearrangement links TRBV27 to TRBJ2-7, with D possibly matching TRBD1 (5 bases). The ends were cut back, 0 bases at V and 3 bases at J, with 9 bases in the middle. The germline CDR1 and CDR2 sequences are MNHEY and SMNVEV (reference sequence). CDR3 size: 14 residues. The CDR3: CASSLSLGDYEQYF. CDR3 in DNA: TGTGCCAGCAGTTTATCTCTAGGGGACTACGAGCAGTACTTC.

CDR3 in DNA: TGTGCCAGCAGCCCCAGGGGGCGCGACGAGCAGTACTTC. It encodes CASSPRGRDEQYF. This chain connects TRBV27 to TRBJ2-5; 8 bases map to TRBD1. The end of the DNA is better explained by TRBJ2-7, so the J call may be wrong. CDR1 is MNHEY and CDR2 is SMNVEV in the germline V gene (reference sequence). The CDR3 has 13 residues.

The chain employs TRBV7-8 and TRBJ2-7; perhaps TRBD1 as D (6 bases). CDR1 SGHVS and CDR2 FQNEAQ come from the germline V gene. V was clipped by 4 bases and J by 0 bases, with 10 bases between them. This CDR3 is built from 14 residues. The CDR3 reads CASSSLGASYEQYF. The CDR3 DNA reads as TGTGCCAGCAGCTCGTTGGGGGCCTCCTACGAGCAGTACTTC.

The rearrangement links TRBV7-9 to TRBJ2-1; TRBD1 matches 8 bases. The CDR3 loop spans 14 amino acids. The V gene's germline CDR1 is SEHNR and CDR2 FQNEAQ (reference sequence). The V segment lost 1 base and the J segment 16 bases; nucleotides outside the gene matches: 12. The CDR3 DNA reads TGTGCCAGCAGCTTAGGGGGGGAAGGGGACAGGAGCTTCTTC. Its translation is CASSLGGEGDRSFF.

J is TRBJ1-1 and V is TRBV19; D remains unclear. Germline V gene data show CDR1 as LNHDA and CDR2 as SQIVND (reference sequence). The CDR3 totals 11 residues. V gave up 8 bases and J gave up 1 base, with 5 bases separating them. CDR3: CASGRNTEAFF. CDR3 bases: TGTGCCAGTGGGCGGAACACTGAAGCTTTCTTT.

This chain links TRBV11-1 with TRBJ2-7; TRBD1 agrees at 9 bases. Losses at the gene ends were 1 base for V and 4 bases for J; bases not matched to a gene: 5. This CDR3 is 15 amino acids long. Germline CDR1 reads SGHAT; CDR2 reads FQDESV (reference sequence). This CDR3 is CASSLVGQGPYEQYF. Written as DNA, the CDR3 is TGTGCCAGCAGCTTAGTGGGACAGGGCCCTTACGAGCAGTACTTC.

The chain carries TRBV18 and TRBJ2-7; 10 nucleotides align to TRBD1. The length of the CDR3 is 15 residues. Germline loops: CDR1 KGHSH, CDR2 LQKENI. Unmatched junction bases numbered 1, after V lost 1 base and J lost 1 base. CDR3 sequence reads: CASSPQGQGSYEQYF. CDR3 DNA: TGTGCCAGCTCACCACAGGGACAGGGGTCCTACGAGCAGTACTTC.

The chain recombines TRBV15 with TRBJ2-6, with D tentatively TRBD1 (5 bases). Deletions cut 3 bases from V and 4 bases from J, with 19 bases between. This CDR3 is built from 18 residues. The germline CDR1 and CDR2 sequences are LNHNV and YYDKDF (reference sequence). Here the CDR3 DNA reads TGTGCCACCAGCAGCCGGAATCCAGGGTGGGCCGGGGCCAACGTCCTGACTTTC. Its translation is CATSSRNPGWAGANVLTF.

The chain uses TRBV30 and TRBJ1-6; possible D gene TRBD1, 5 bases. The CDR3 totals 13 residues. With 4 bases removed from V and 7 bases from J, the gap between germline ends came to 11 bases. Germline V gene lookup returns CDR1 GTSNPN and CDR2 SVGIG (reference sequence). CDR3 DNA: TGTGCCTGGAATCAGGGAGGGAATTCACCCCTCCACTTT. Its protein product is CAWNQGGNSPLHF.

The chain joins TRBV6-1 to TRBJ2-4; a possible D gene is TRBD2 (6 bases). Germline V CDR1 and CDR2: MNHNS, SASEGT. V lost 3 bases and J 0 bases, leaving 9 bases between the germline ends. This CDR3 is 15 amino acids long. The DNA of the CDR3 is TGTGCCAGCAGTGACCGGGGACTAGCCAAAAACATTCAGTACTTC. This gives the protein CASSDRGLAKNIQYF.

The gene calls are TRBV7-3 and TRBJ2-1; D may be TRBD1 (6 bases). CDR3 length equals 13 residues. V lost 4 bases, J lost 5 bases, and 9 bases lay in between. The V gene's germline CDR1 is SGHTA and CDR2 FQGTGA. The CDR3: CASSSGQNNEQFF. CDR3 coding DNA: TGTGCCAGCAGCTCCGGACAGAACAATGAGCAGTTCTTC.

This chain links TRBV6-5 with TRBJ2-7; D gene unclear. V lost 2 bases to trimming and J lost 0 bases, with 8 bases between them. The germline CDR1 and CDR2 sequences are MNHEY and SVGAGI. The CDR3 loop spans 14 amino acids. In DNA, the CDR3 is TGTGCCAGCAGTTACACACAGATCTCCTACGAGCAGTACTTC. Translating gives CASSYTQISYEQYF.

The chain is built from TRBV28 and TRBJ1-1; D might be TRBD1 (5 bases). V lost 2 bases to trimming and J lost 5 bases, with 15 bases between them. The CDR3 length is 15 residues. Germline-derived CDR1 and CDR2 are MDHEN and SYDVKM. CDR3 sequence (DNA): TGTGCCAGCAGTTTACGTGGGAGGGGAGGGACTGAAGCTTTCTTT. It encodes CASSLRGRGGTEAFF.

This chain links TRBV7-9 with TRBJ1-1; 7 bases are shared with TRBD1. V was clipped by 5 bases and J by 2 bases; unmatched bases: 2. This CDR3 comprises 13 residues. Germline V gene sequence: CDR1 SEHNR, CDR2 FQNEAQ (reference sequence). The CDR3 sequence: CASSQGENTEAFF. In nucleotides, the CDR3 is TGTGCCAGCAGCCAGGGGGAAAACACTGAAGCTTTCTTT.

The genes are TRBV29-1 and TRBJ2-7; 12 bases match TRBD1. Germline trimming cut 6 bases from V and 5 bases from J; bases unmatched to any gene: 5. The CDR3 has 13 residues. Per germline, CDR1 SQVTM and CDR2 ANQGSEA. The CDR3 DNA is TGCAGCGTAACCGGGACAGGGGGCGACGAGCAGTACTTC. It yields the protein CSVTGTGGDEQYF.

The genes are TRBV28 and TRBJ2-7, with TRBD2 matching over 12 bases. The germline gives CDR1 MDHEN, CDR2 SYDVKM. With V trimmed by 0 bases and J by 1 base, 10 bases remained unmatched. CDR3 length: 19 residues. For the CDR3, the DNA is TGTGCCAGCAGTTTATGGGTCCTAGCGGGAGGGTCCGATTCCTACGAGCAGTACTTC. Its protein is CASSLWVLAGGSDSYEQYF.

The J gene is TRBJ1-2, the V gene TRBV6-5; no clear D gene. The CDR3 consists of 14 residues. Germline V gene sequence: CDR1 MNHEY, CDR2 SVGAGI. V lost 2 bases to trimming and J lost 6 bases, with 13 bases between them. The CDR3 is CASSYRNGGDGYTF. The CDR3, as DNA: TGTGCCAGCAGTTACAGAAACGGAGGTGATGGCTACACCTTC.

The genes are TRBV7-8 and TRBJ2-2; D remains unclear. The CDR3 has 17 residues. CDR1 and CDR2 (germline): SGHVS, FQNEAQ. Trimming shortened V by 1 base and J by 0 bases, and 12 bases separated the two germline ends. The DNA of the CDR3 is TGTGCCAGCAGCTTAGAAACCCGGAGCGCGAACACCGGGGAGCTGTTTTTT. It is translated as CASSLETRSANTGELFF.

This chain links TRBV27 with TRBJ2-1; 7 bases agree with TRBD2. V lost 0 bases to trimming and J lost 7 bases; unmatched junction nucleotides: 3. CDR3 size: 14 residues. Germline V gives CDR1 MNHEY, CDR2 SMNVEV (reference sequence). The CDR3 is CASSLSTSRNEQFF. The CDR3 DNA reads as TGTGCCAGCAGTTTATCGACTAGCAGAAATGAGCAGTTCTTC.

V usage is TRBV5-4 and J usage is TRBJ2-3; 12 bases are shared with TRBD2. Trimming cost V 2 bases and J 5 bases; bases outside gene matches: 3. The germline gives CDR1 SGHNT, CDR2 YYREEE (reference sequence). There are 15 residues in the CDR3. In nucleotides, the CDR3 is TGTGCCAGCAGCTTACCGGGACTAGCGGGAGATACGCAGTATTTT. Protein sequence: CASSLPGLAGDTQYF.

The rearrangement links TRBV5-1 to TRBJ2-2; D is uncertain. The CDR3 is 13 residues long. Trimming removed 4 bases at V and 2 bases at J, with 6 bases between. Germline V gene data show CDR1 as SGHRS and CDR2 as YFSETQ. CDR3 residues: CASSIPNTGELFF. The CDR3 bases are TGCGCCAGCAGCATCCCTAACACCGGGGAGCTGTTTTTT.

The genes are TRBV11-2 and TRBJ2-5; 11 positions match TRBD2. The germline V gene encodes CDR1 SGHAT and CDR2 FQNNGV. The V segment lost 5 bases and the J segment 3 bases; nucleotides outside the gene matches: 5. This CDR3 region has 15 residues. CDR3 residues: CASSDQGLAEETQYF. Written as DNA, the CDR3 is TGTGCCAGCAGCGACCAGGGACTAGCGGAAGAGACCCAGTACTTC.

The rearrangement links TRBV7-9 to TRBJ1-1, with D unclear. Trimming removed 5 bases at V and 7 bases at J, with 17 bases between. The CDR3 is 14 amino acids. Germline loops: CDR1 SEHNR, CDR2 FQNEAQ (reference sequence). The CDR3 is CASSGPRPYGEAFF. CDR3 sequence (DNA): TGTGCCAGCAGCGGGCCGCGCCCTTACGGTGAAGCTTTCTTT. Complete variable domain (other parts from reference TRBV7-9 and TRBJ1-1): DTGVSQNPRHKITKRGQNVTFRCDPISEHNRLYWYRQTLGQGPEFLTYFQNEAQLEKSRLLSDRFSAERPKGSFSTLEIQRTEQGDSAMYLCASSGPRPYGEAFFGQGTRLTVV.

The chain employs TRBV5-1 and TRBJ2-1, with 7 positions matching TRBD2. The CDR3 covers 17 residues. Per germline, CDR1 SGHRS and CDR2 YFSETQ. V was pared by 2 bases and J by 0 bases, with 8 bases of the junction left unmatched. CDR3 residues: CASSFAIAGSSYNEQFF. In DNA form, the CDR3 reads TGCGCCAGCAGCTTCGCCATAGCGGGCAGCTCCTACAATGAGCAGTTCTTC.